This entry lists 25 T cell receptor beta chains sequenced from one sample in a study of glioma-infiltrating T cells after dendritic cell vaccination. TCRdb's copy holds only in-frame clones and misses some; the assay was immunoSEQ multiplex PCR. The table lists over 55,000 clones, 81% of them singletons, with approximately 7.9% in the top ten. The sample here was blood, taken before dendritic cell vaccination. All receptors come from a human donor with glioblastoma.

The chain carries TRBV5-6 and TRBJ1-3; no firm D call. The CDR3 loop spans 16 amino acids. The V end lost 5 bases, the J end lost 0 bases, and 15 bases lay between the germline ends. Germline V gives CDR1 SGHDT, CDR2 YYEEEE. This CDR3 reads CASSPRTPSSGNTIYF. The CDR3 region has the DNA TGTGCCAGCAGTCCTAGGACTCCGAGCTCTGGAAACACCATATATTTT.

The rearrangement joins TRBV7-2 to TRBJ1-1, with D perhaps matching TRBD1 (6 bases). This CDR3 region has 12 residues. CDR1 is SGHTA and CDR2 is FQGNSA in the germline V gene. The CDR3 DNA follows: TGTGCTAGCGGGACACAGAACACTGAAGCTTTCTTT. Its protein is CASGTQNTEAFF.

This chain links TRBV2 with TRBJ2-6, with TRBD2 matching 9 bases. Germline CDR1 is SNHLY and CDR2 is FYNNEI. J gave up 3 bases and V 5 bases, and 5 bases lay outside the gene matches. The CDR3 totals 16 residues. CDR3 sequence reads: CASSTGLAHGANVLTF. The CDR3, as DNA: TGTGCCAGCAGTACAGGACTAGCGCATGGGGCCAACGTCCTGACTTTC. The whole variable domain, remainder taken from reference TRBV2 and TRBJ2-6, is EPEVTQTPSHQVTQMGQEVILRCVPISNHLYFYWYRQILGQKVEFLVSFYNNEISEKSEIFDDQFSVERPDGSNFTLKIRSTKLEDSAMYFCASSTGLAHGANVLTFGAGSRLTVL.

This chain joins TRBV6-5 and TRBJ2-3; D is perhaps TRBD1 (5 bases). The CDR3 loop spans 14 amino acids. Germline CDR1 reads MNHEY; CDR2 reads SVGAGI. The V gene lost 8 bases and the J gene lost 1 base, with 13 bases spanning the gap. The CDR3 DNA reads as TGTGCCAGCCGGGCAGGGTTGGGCACAGATACGCAGTATTTT. This encodes CASRAGLGTDTQYF.

The chain is built from TRBV6-1 and TRBJ2-5; the D is unclear. The CDR3 is 15 residues long. V was clipped by 5 bases and J by 4 bases, with 17 bases between them. Germline V lookup: CDR1 MNHNS, CDR2 SASEGT. The CDR3, as DNA: TGTGCCAGCAGTTCTGGCCAACTAACATCAGAGACCCAGTACTTC. Protein sequence: CASSSGQLTSETQYF.

This chain joins TRBV7-8 and TRBJ1-1, with D hard to call. V lost 3 bases and J lost 4, with 12 bases in between. Germline CDR1 reads SGHVS; CDR2 reads FQNEAQ. This CDR3 has 14 residues. The CDR3 bases are TGTGCCAGCAGCTTCGGGGATGATCGCACTGAAGCTTTCTTT. Translating it yields CASSFGDDRTEAFF.

The gene calls are TRBV5-6 and TRBJ2-2; 7 bases map to TRBD1. Germline V gives CDR1 SGHDT, CDR2 YYEEEE. The CDR3 has 14 residues. V lost 0 bases, J lost 5 bases, and 1 base stayed unmatched. This chain's CDR3 is CASSLGQGTGELFF. CDR3 coding DNA: TGTGCCAGCAGCTTGGGACAGGGAACCGGGGAGCTGTTTTTT.

The chain combines TRBV19 with TRBJ1-2; D uncertain. Trimming left V 4 bases short and J 2 bases short, with 8 bases between. The CDR3 extends over 13 amino acids. Germline CDR1 reads LNHDA; CDR2 reads SQIVND (reference sequence). CDR3: CASSTTMNYGYTF. CDR3 bases: TGTGCCAGTAGTACAACAATGAACTATGGCTACACCTTC.

V gene TRBV30 combines with J gene TRBJ2-5; TRBD2 matches at 9 bases. Per the germline V gene, CDR1 is GTSNPN and CDR2 is SVGIG (reference sequence). The CDR3 loop spans 13 amino acids. The junction had 8 bases not matched to a gene; V was cut back by 1 base and J by 11 bases. DNA for the CDR3: TGTGCCTGGAGTGGGGGACTAGCCGGAGAGCAGTACTTC. The encoded protein is CAWSGGLAGEQYF.

This clone was counted a single time. The chain uses TRBV2 and TRBJ2-2, with 7 bases lining up with TRBD1. Germline V CDR1 and CDR2: SNHLY, FYNNEI. The CDR3 extends over 15 amino acids. The V and J ends lost 5 bases and 7 bases, in that order; junction bases with no gene match: 10. CDR3 sequence: CASSPTRGQGGELFF. As DNA, the CDR3 is TGTGCCAGCAGTCCCACGAGGGGGCAGGGCGGGGAGCTGTTTTTT.

CDR3 nucleotide sequence: TGCGCCAGCAGCTTGGTGGCCGGGGGTGGCACAGATACGCAGTATTTT. Its protein product is CASSLVAGGGTDTQYF. The rearrangement joins TRBV5-1 to TRBJ2-3; tentatively, D is TRBD2 (6 bases). The CDR3 runs 16 residues. Germline lookup yields CDR1 SGHRS and CDR2 YFSETQ. V was pared by 0 bases and J by 1 base, with 12 bases between.

A single count supports this clone. The chain combines TRBV19 with TRBJ1-4; maybe TRBD1 (6 bases). Trimming cost V 5 bases and J 6 bases, with 19 bases left between them. This CDR3 contains 16 residues. The germline V gene has CDR1 LNHDA and CDR2 SQIVND (reference sequence). The CDR3 reads CASSPSRSAGDEKLFF. The CDR3 DNA sequence: TGTGCCAGTAGTCCTTCCAGGTCGGCAGGGGATGAAAAACTGTTTTTT.

Points on this clone: Other nucleotide sequences in the sample specify the same CDR3. The chain has TRBV5-1 and TRBJ1-4; 8 nucleotides line up with TRBD1. J was trimmed by 8 bases and V by 0 bases; bases with no gene match: 6. Germline values: CDR1 SGHRS, CDR2 YFSETQ. The CDR3 runs to 15 residues. CDR3 loop: CASSLAGQGNEKLFF. The CDR3 DNA is TGCGCCAGCAGCTTGGCCGGACAGGGTAACGAAAAACTGTTTTTT.

J is TRBJ2-7 and V is TRBV6-1, with D tentatively TRBD1 (5 bases). The germline V and J ends were trimmed by 3 bases and 1 base, with 13 bases remaining between them. The length of the CDR3 is 15 residues. Per germline, CDR1 MNHNS and CDR2 SASEGT. The DNA for the CDR3 is TGTGCCAGCAGTGATGTCTCGACAGCTTCCTACGAGCAGTACTTC. This translates into CASSDVSTASYEQYF.

This sequence joins TRBV4-3 and TRBJ2-7; D not certain. Between the trimmed V and J ends, which lost 0 bases and 1 base, there was a span of 10 bases. The CDR3 is 15 residues long. Germline CDR1 reads LGHNA; CDR2 reads YSLEER. The CDR3 here is CASSQDTTYSYEQYF. In DNA, the CDR3 is TGCGCCAGCAGCCAAGATACTACATATTCCTACGAGCAGTACTTC.

This rearrangement joins TRBV19 to TRBJ1-4; TRBD1 aligns across 7 bases. This CDR3 is built from 18 residues. Germline V gene data show CDR1 as LNHDA and CDR2 as SQIVND (reference sequence). The ends lost 0 bases at V and 7 bases at J; junction bases unmatched: 14. In DNA form, the CDR3 reads TGTGCCAGTAGTATAGATCTATCGGTCCAGGGGGAAAGTGAAAAACTGTTTTTT. This gives the protein CASSIDLSVQGESEKLFF.

The chain employs TRBV10-3 and TRBJ2-1; D unclear. Per the germline V gene, CDR1 is ENHRY and CDR2 is SYGVKD. V lost 0 bases to trimming and J lost 0 bases, with 6 bases between them. This CDR3 region has 15 residues. CDR3 amino acids: CAISESGSSYNEQFF. The CDR3 coding sequence is TGTGCCATCAGTGAGTCTGGCAGCTCCTACAATGAGCAGTTCTTC.

The rearrangement links TRBV29-1 to TRBJ1-1, with 12 bases that match TRBD1. The junction had 5 bases not matched to a gene; V was cut back by 0 bases and J by 3 bases. The CDR3 runs to 16 residues. Germline V gene sequence: CDR1 SQVTM, CDR2 ANQGSEA. The CDR3 loop is CSVEEGTGGWDTEAFF. CDR3 in DNA: TGCAGCGTTGAAGAAGGGACAGGGGGCTGGGACACTGAAGCTTTCTTT.

The chain uses TRBV15 and TRBJ2-5, with TRBD2 matching over 9 bases. V lost 7 bases to trimming and J lost 0 bases; unmatched junction nucleotides: 3. The CDR3 has 14 residues. Germline V gene sequence: CDR1 LNHNV, CDR2 YYDKDF (reference sequence). This chain's CDR3 is CATKERGDQETQYF. In DNA form, the CDR3 reads TGTGCCACCAAGGAGCGGGGGGACCAAGAGACCCAGTACTTC.

V usage is TRBV5-1 and J usage is TRBJ2-5; 12 nucleotides align to TRBD2. Germline assignment: CDR1 SGHRS and CDR2 YFSETQ. The CDR3 has 16 residues. J gave up 7 bases and V 0 bases, and 7 bases lay outside the gene matches. CDR3 in DNA: TGCGCCAGCAGCTTGGTACTAGCGGGGGGTGGAGGGACCCAGTACTTC. Protein sequence: CASSLVLAGGGGTQYF.

V is TRBV4-1 and J is TRBJ1-2; TRBD1 agrees at 9 bases. This CDR3 has 15 amino acids. CDR1 and CDR2 (germline): MGHRA, YSYEKL. With 0 bases clipped from V and 8 bases from J, the junction kept 7 bases outside the gene matches. In DNA form, the CDR3 reads TGCGCCAGCAGCCAAGAAGGGACAGGGTTCATCGGCTACACCTTC. Its translation is CASSQEGTGFIGYTF.

The J gene is TRBJ1-1, the V gene TRBV7-2, with 8 bases lining up with TRBD1. In germline, CDR1 is SGHTA, CDR2 FQGNSA. V lost 5 bases and J lost 2; bases outside the gene matches: 13. CDR3 size: 17 residues. CDR3 region: CASSTPVGTGENTEAFF. The CDR3 DNA sequence: TGTGCCAGCAGCACACCTGTGGGGACAGGTGAAAACACTGAAGCTTTCTTT.

The chain joins TRBV5-1 to TRBJ2-1; 7 bases match TRBD2. Germline CDR1 reads SGHRS; CDR2 reads YFSETQ. Germline trimming cut 2 bases from V and 6 bases from J; bases unmatched to any gene: 2. This CDR3 has 13 residues. CDR3 in amino acids: CASSFGGTNEQFF. DNA for the CDR3: TGCGCCAGCAGCTTCGGGGGGACCAATGAGCAGTTCTTC.

The CDR3: CASSPGQGDSYNEQFF. CDR3 bases: TGTGCCAGCTCACCTGGACAGGGAGATTCCTACAATGAGCAGTTCTTC. The chain couples TRBV18 to TRBJ2-1; 8 positions match TRBD1. Germline V gives CDR1 KGHSH, CDR2 LQKENI. J was trimmed by 1 base and V by 3 bases; bases with no gene match: 5. The CDR3 consists of 16 residues.

The V gene is TRBV30, the J gene TRBJ2-3; 12 nucleotides agree with TRBD2. The V segment lost 3 bases and the J segment 0 bases; nucleotides outside the gene matches: 4. This CDR3 is built from 16 residues. CDR1 is GTSNPN, CDR2 SVGIG, per germline (reference sequence). DNA of the CDR3: TGTGCCTGGAGCCAACTAGCGGGGGGCAGCACAGATACGCAGTATTTT. It translates to CAWSQLAGGSTDTQYF. Looking up the rest from reference TRBV30 and TRBJ2-3 gives the full variable domain: SQTIHQWPATLVQPVGSPLSLECTVEGTSNPNLYWYRQAAGRGLQLLFYSVGIGQISSEVPQNLSASRPQDRQFILSSKKLLLSDSGFYLCAWSQLAGGSTDTQYFGPGTRLTVL.